This entry describes one TCR beta chain. The sample originates from a study of blood T cell repertoires in COVID-19. Looking at the study overall: Both acute and convalescent COVID-19 samples were obtained from the United States, Italy and Spain. From T cells, B-cell-depleted T cells, or PBMCs came the material, which was cDNA or gDNA.

V lost 5 bases, J lost 5 bases, and 10 bases stayed unmatched. The germline gives CDR1 MNHEY, CDR2 SMNVEV (reference sequence). The CDR3 loop spans 15 amino acids. Authors' processing steps: Reference gene primer amplification in the assay estimated nucleated cell counts. This table comes from immunoSEQ multiplex PCR, and its TCRdb copy is limited to in-frame clones, with some not included. V and J calls and clone size come straight from that table; D and trimming were deduced from the DNA. Seen here are about 140,000 clones, roughly 88% observed once, and the top ten hold roughly a tenth. This receptor was obtained from a man in his fifties or sixties with active or convalescent COVID-19. The sample consisted of peripheral blood. The rearrangement uses TRBV27 and TRBJ2-7; TRBD1 matches 9 bases. The CDR3 coding sequence is TGTGCCAGCAGTCCACTACAGGGGGCTTTGGACGAGCAGTACTTC. This codes for CASSPLQGALDEQYF.